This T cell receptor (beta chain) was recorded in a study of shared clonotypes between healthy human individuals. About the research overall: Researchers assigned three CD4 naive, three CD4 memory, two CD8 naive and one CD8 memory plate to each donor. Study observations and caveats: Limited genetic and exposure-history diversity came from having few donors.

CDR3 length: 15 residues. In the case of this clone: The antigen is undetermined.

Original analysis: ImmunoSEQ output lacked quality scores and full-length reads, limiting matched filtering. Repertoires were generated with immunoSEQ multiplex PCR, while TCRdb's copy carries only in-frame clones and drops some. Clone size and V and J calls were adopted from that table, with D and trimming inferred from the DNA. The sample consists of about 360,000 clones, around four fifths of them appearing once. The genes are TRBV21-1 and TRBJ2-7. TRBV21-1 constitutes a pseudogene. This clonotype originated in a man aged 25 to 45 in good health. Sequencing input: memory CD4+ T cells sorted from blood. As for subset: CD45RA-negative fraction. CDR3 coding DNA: TGTGCCAGCAGCAAAGATGGGACGGATCTATACGAGCAGTACTTC. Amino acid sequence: CASSKDGTDLYEQYF.